Sequencing of this TCR beta chain was carried out in a study of shared clonotypes between healthy human individuals. J gave up 0 bases and V 3 bases, and 5 bases lay outside the gene matches. The CDR3 consists of 17 residues. Germline-derived CDR1 and CDR2 are SGHNT and YYREEE (reference sequence). Sequenced by immunoSEQ multiplex PCR; TCRdb stores in-frame clones only, minus some. The table shows millions of clones, with around nine tenths occurring only once. Specimen: naive CD4+ T cells sorted from blood. Subset in this sample: CD45RA+ positively selected. This clonotype originated in a man between 18 and 35 years old in good health. V is TRBV5-4 and J is TRBJ2-5, with 13 positions matching TRBD2. The DNA of the CDR3 is TGTGCCAGCAGCTATCGACTAGCGGGGGGCTACCAAGAGACCCAGTACTTC. Translation: CASSYRLAGGYQETQYF.